This TCR beta chain was found in a study of Tregs in tolerant kidney transplant recipients. Study results and caveats: The small number of patients limits these findings pending further validation. No direct test of biological reproducibility was done here. Activated donor B cell expansion appeared to reveal the most relevant donor-specific TCRbeta repertoire.

Sequencing used immunoSEQ multiplex PCR; TCRdb keeps in-frame clones, though not all of them. Found here are 90,000 or so clones, just over 90% of them singletons; the top ten hold roughly 4.3%. Germline CDR1 and CDR2: LNHDA and SQIVND (reference sequence). CDR3 length: 15 residues. V dropped 5 bases and J dropped 4; count of bases not matched to a gene: 8. Unstimulated regulatory T cells (CD4+CD25+CD127-), CD4+CD25- non-regulatory cells, CD4 and CD8 cells were FACS-sorted from thawed PBMCs. This clone occurred once. Its antigen is undetermined. The chain combines TRBV19 with TRBJ1-2, with 9 bases identical to TRBD1. This receptor was taken from a human donor in good health. The sequenced material came from CD8+ T cells from blood. CDR3 protein: CASSPSGQGGYGYTF. The CDR3 DNA reads as TGTGCCAGTAGTCCATCGGGACAGGGAGGCTATGGCTACACCTTC.